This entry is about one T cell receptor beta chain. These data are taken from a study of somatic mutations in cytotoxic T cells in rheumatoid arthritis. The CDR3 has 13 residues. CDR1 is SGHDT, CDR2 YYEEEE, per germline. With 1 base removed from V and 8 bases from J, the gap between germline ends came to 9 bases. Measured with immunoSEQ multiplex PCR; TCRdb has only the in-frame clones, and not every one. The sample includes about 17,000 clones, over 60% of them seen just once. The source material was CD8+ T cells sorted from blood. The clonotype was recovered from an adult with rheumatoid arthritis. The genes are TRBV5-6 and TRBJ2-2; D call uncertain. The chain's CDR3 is CASSLWPRGELFF. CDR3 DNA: TGTGCCAGCAGCTTGTGGCCGAGGGGGGAGCTGTTTTTT.